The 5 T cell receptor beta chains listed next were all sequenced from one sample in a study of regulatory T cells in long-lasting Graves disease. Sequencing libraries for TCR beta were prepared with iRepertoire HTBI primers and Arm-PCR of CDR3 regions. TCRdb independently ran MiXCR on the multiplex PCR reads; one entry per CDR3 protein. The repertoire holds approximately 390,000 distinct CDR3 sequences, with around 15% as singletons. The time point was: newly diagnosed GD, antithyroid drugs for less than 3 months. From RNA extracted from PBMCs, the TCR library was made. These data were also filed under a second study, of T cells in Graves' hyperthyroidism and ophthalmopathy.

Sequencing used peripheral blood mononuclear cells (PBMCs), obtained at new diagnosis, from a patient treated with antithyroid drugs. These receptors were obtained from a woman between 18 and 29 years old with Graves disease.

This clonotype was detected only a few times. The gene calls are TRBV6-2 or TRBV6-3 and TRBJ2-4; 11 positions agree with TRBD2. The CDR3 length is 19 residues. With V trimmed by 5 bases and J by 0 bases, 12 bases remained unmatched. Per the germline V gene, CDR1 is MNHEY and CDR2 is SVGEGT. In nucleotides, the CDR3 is TGTGCCAGCAGTGAAGCCTCTAGCGGGAGGATAAGAGCCAAAAACATTCAGTACTTC. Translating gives CASSEASSGRIRAKNIQYF.

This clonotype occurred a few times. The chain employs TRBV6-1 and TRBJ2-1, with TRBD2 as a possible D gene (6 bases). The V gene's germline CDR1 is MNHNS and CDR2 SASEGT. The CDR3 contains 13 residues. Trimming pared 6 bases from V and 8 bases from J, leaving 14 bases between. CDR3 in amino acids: CASSSTSLYEQFF. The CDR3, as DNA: TGTGCCAGCAGCTCGACTAGTCTCTATGAGCAGTTCTTC.

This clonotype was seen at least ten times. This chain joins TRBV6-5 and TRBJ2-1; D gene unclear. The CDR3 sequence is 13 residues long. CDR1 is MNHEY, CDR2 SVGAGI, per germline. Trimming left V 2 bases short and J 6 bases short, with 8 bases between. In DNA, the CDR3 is TGTGCCAGCAGTTACACCCATGCCAATGAGCAGTTCTTC. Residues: CASSYTHANEQFF.

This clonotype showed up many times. For the CDR3, the DNA is TGTGCCACCAGTGACCACGACAACTCCTACGAGCAGTACTTC. Protein sequence: CATSDHDNSYEQYF. This chain connects TRBV24-1 to TRBJ2-7; D is uncertain. V was pared by 4 bases and J by 0 bases, with 9 bases between. The CDR3 runs to 14 residues. The germline CDR1 and CDR2 sequences are KGHDR and SFDVKD.

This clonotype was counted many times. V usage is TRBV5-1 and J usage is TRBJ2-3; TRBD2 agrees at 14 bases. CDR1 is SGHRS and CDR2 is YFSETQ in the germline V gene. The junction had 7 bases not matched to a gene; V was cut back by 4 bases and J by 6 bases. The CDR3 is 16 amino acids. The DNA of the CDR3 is TGCGCCAGCAGCCCGTCGACTAGCGGGGGGGCCGATACGCAGTATTTT. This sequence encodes CASSPSTSGGADTQYF.